These T cell receptor beta chains were read from a single sample in a study of beta chain features in type 1 diabetes. Method: immunoSEQ multiplex PCR; TCRdb's copy keeps in-frame clones and lacks some. This repertoire shows 900,000 or so clones, about 17% found once; its top ten account for 0.02% to 0.03%. Sample: naive CD4+ T cells from blood. Every receptor here comes from a woman under 30 in good health. CDR3s include the opening cysteine and the closing phenylalanine or tryptophan. Fields, in order: J gene, clone size, D gene, V gene, CDR3 protein, CDR3 DNA. A D gene is named only where the DNA matches it firmly. Part of the rows lack a size; the others show once, few, many or a class for expanded clones.

j_gene: TRBJ2-2; abundance: .; d_gene: TRBD2; v_gene: TRBV7-8; CDR3aa: CASSFPGLAGGITGELFF; CDR3nt: TGTGCCAGCAGCTTCCCCGGACTAGCGGGAGGAATCACCGGGGAGCTGTTTTTT
j_gene: TRBJ1-2; abundance: few; d_gene: .; v_gene: TRBV19; CDR3aa: CASRAGRDGYTF; CDR3nt: TGTGCCAGTAGGGCAGGGAGGGATGGCTACACCTTC
j_gene: TRBJ2-5; abundance: .; d_gene: .; v_gene: TRBV6-5; CDR3aa: CASSYGGQETQYF; CDR3nt: TGTGCCAGCAGTTACGGTGGTCAAGAGACCCAGTACTTC
j_gene: TRBJ2-1; abundance: .; d_gene: TRBD1; v_gene: TRBV18; CDR3aa: CASSPPGRGMFNEQFF; CDR3nt: TGTGCCAGCTCACCACCGGGCAGGGGGATGTTTAATGAGCAGTTCTTC
j_gene: TRBJ2-3; abundance: few; d_gene: TRBD2; v_gene: TRBV11-1; CDR3aa: CASSRTSGSVGTDTQYF; CDR3nt: TGTGCCAGCAGCAGAACTAGCGGGAGCGTGGGCACAGATACGCAGTATTTT
j_gene: TRBJ2-1; abundance: .; d_gene: .; v_gene: TRBV5-1; CDR3aa: CASSLTFDEQFF; CDR3nt: TGCGCCAGCAGCTTAACGTTTGATGAGCAGTTCTTC
j_gene: TRBJ2-2; abundance: few; d_gene: .; v_gene: TRBV4-3; CDR3aa: CASSQWAGRGRAGELFF; CDR3nt: TGCGCCAGCAGCCAATGGGCAGGTCGGGGTAGGGCCGGGGAGCTGTTTTTT
j_gene: TRBJ2-3; abundance: .; d_gene: .; v_gene: TRBV7-9; CDR3aa: CASSTARGKETQYF; CDR3nt: TGTGCCAGCAGCACAGCACGTGGGAAGGAAACGCAGTATTTT
j_gene: TRBJ2-5; abundance: few; d_gene: TRBD2; v_gene: TRBV11-2; CDR3aa: CASSQTLTAGSEYF; CDR3nt: TGTGCCAGCAGCCAGACCCTCACAGCGGGGAGTGAGTACTTC
j_gene: TRBJ2-3; abundance: .; d_gene: TRBD1; v_gene: TRBV4-1; CDR3aa: CASSVGQGGADTQYF; CDR3nt: TGCGCCAGCAGCGTGGGACAGGGGGGCGCAGATACGCAGTATTTT
j_gene: TRBJ2-7; abundance: .; d_gene: TRBD2; v_gene: TRBV5-4; CDR3aa: CASTRGPTSGNSYEQYF; CDR3nt: TGTGCCAGCACCCGGGGCCCAACTAGCGGTAACTCCTACGAGCAGTACTTC
j_gene: TRBJ2-2; abundance: few; d_gene: .; v_gene: TRBV2; CDR3aa: CASSVEVHTGELFF; CDR3nt: TGTGCCAGCAGTGTCGAGGTCCACACCGGGGAGCTGTTTTTT
j_gene: TRBJ2-1; abundance: .; d_gene: TRBD2; v_gene: TRBV19; CDR3aa: CASSKGSAGGSEQFF; CDR3nt: TGTGCCAGTAGTAAAGGGAGCGCGGGAGGATCTGAGCAGTTCTTC
j_gene: TRBJ2-2; abundance: few; d_gene: TRBD1; v_gene: TRBV9; CDR3aa: CASSDRDRVDSGELFF; CDR3nt: TGTGCCAGCAGCGACAGGGACAGGGTGGATAGCGGGGAGCTGTTTTTT
j_gene: TRBJ1-2; abundance: few; d_gene: .; v_gene: TRBV4-2; CDR3aa: CASSQPLGGVYGYTF; CDR3nt: TGTGCCAGCAGCCAACCCTTAGGGGGGGTTTATGGCTACACCTTC
j_gene: TRBJ2-1; abundance: .; d_gene: .; v_gene: TRBV7-6; CDR3aa: CASSGLTGRNEQFF; CDR3nt: TGTGCCAGCAGCGGATTGACGGGGAGGAATGAGCAGTTCTTC
j_gene: TRBJ2-1; abundance: few; d_gene: .; v_gene: TRBV6-6; CDR3aa: CASSALGRAGNEQFF; CDR3nt: TGTGCCAGCAGTGCCCTGGGGCGGGCAGGGAATGAGCAGTTCTTC
j_gene: TRBJ2-7; abundance: few; d_gene: TRBD2; v_gene: TRBV7-2; CDR3aa: CASSDRAGSSYEQYF; CDR3nt: TGTGCCAGCAGTGACAGAGCGGGAAGCTCCTACGAGCAGTACTTC
j_gene: TRBJ2-1; abundance: .; d_gene: .; v_gene: TRBV21-1; CDR3aa: CASSKPEAGSYNEQFF; CDR3nt: TGTGCCAGCAGCAAACCGGAAGCCGGATCCTACAATGAGCAGTTCTTC
j_gene: TRBJ2-1; abundance: few; d_gene: TRBD2; v_gene: TRBV10-3; CDR3aa: CAITPGTSVNEQFF; CDR3nt: TGTGCCATCACGCCAGGGACTAGCGTCAATGAGCAGTTCTTC
j_gene: TRBJ2-7; abundance: .; d_gene: TRBD2; v_gene: TRBV28; CDR3aa: CASSLLGTSGAYEQYF; CDR3nt: TGTGCCAGCAGTTTGCTCGGGACTAGCGGGGCCTACGAGCAGTACTTC
j_gene: TRBJ1-4; abundance: .; d_gene: TRBD1; v_gene: TRBV28; CDR3aa: CASRDGTGGPEKLFF; CDR3nt: TGTGCCAGCAGGGACGGGACAGGAGGTCCAGAAAAACTGTTTTTT
j_gene: TRBJ2-5; abundance: .; d_gene: .; v_gene: TRBV11-2; CDR3aa: CASSSLTHQETQYF; CDR3nt: TGTGCCAGCAGCTCCCTGACCCACCAAGAGACCCAGTACTTC
j_gene: TRBJ2-1; abundance: few; d_gene: .; v_gene: TRBV5-6; CDR3aa: CASSPNGGGRRSGEQFF; CDR3nt: TGTGCCAGCAGCCCCAATGGGGGCGGGAGACGCAGTGGTGAGCAGTTCTTC
j_gene: TRBJ1-2; abundance: .; d_gene: .; v_gene: TRBV28; CDR3aa: CASSLAGLNYGYTF; CDR3nt: TGTGCCAGCAGTTTGGCCGGACTAAACTATGGCTACACCTTC
j_gene: TRBJ2-3; abundance: .; d_gene: .; v_gene: TRBV2; CDR3aa: CASRPDTDTQYF; CDR3nt: TGTGCCAGCAGACCAGACACAGATACGCAGTATTTT
j_gene: TRBJ2-2; abundance: few; d_gene: TRBD1; v_gene: TRBV7-2; CDR3aa: CASSGGQGAFTGELFF; CDR3nt: TGTGCCAGCAGCGGCGGACAGGGGGCATTCACCGGGGAGCTGTTTTTT
j_gene: TRBJ2-7; abundance: few; d_gene: TRBD2; v_gene: TRBV6-6; CDR3aa: CATQLAGGYEQYF; CDR3nt: TGTGCCACCCAACTAGCGGGAGGCTACGAGCAGTACTTC
j_gene: TRBJ2-7; abundance: few; d_gene: .; v_gene: TRBV25-1; CDR3aa: CASSVGLTGYEQYF; CDR3nt: TGTGCCAGCAGTGTGGGCCTTACCGGCTACGAGCAGTACTTC
j_gene: TRBJ2-7; abundance: .; d_gene: TRBD1; v_gene: TRBV9; CDR3aa: CASSVRQGAPLYYEQYF; CDR3nt: TGTGCCAGCAGCGTAAGACAGGGAGCCCCCCTCTACTACGAGCAGTACTTC
j_gene: TRBJ2-7; abundance: .; d_gene: .; v_gene: TRBV11-2; CDR3aa: CASSLAEYYEQYF; CDR3nt: TGTGCCAGCAGCTTAGCAGAATACTACGAGCAGTACTTC
j_gene: TRBJ1-2; abundance: few; d_gene: .; v_gene: TRBV5-1; CDR3aa: CASSSTGNGYTF; CDR3nt: TGCGCCAGCAGCTCTACAGGGAATGGCTACACCTTC
j_gene: TRBJ2-1; abundance: .; d_gene: TRBD2; v_gene: TRBV18; CDR3aa: CASSPTGEGLDEQFF; CDR3nt: TGTGCCAGCTCACCAACGGGGGAGGGCCTGGATGAGCAGTTCTTC
j_gene: TRBJ2-4; abundance: .; d_gene: TRBD2; v_gene: TRBV15; CDR3aa: CATSRGTSGKGKQYF; CDR3nt: TGTGCCACCAGCAGAGGGACTAGCGGGAAAGGCAAACAGTACTTC
j_gene: TRBJ2-5; abundance: few; d_gene: .; v_gene: TRBV2; CDR3aa: CASEGEETQYF; CDR3nt: TGTGCCAGTGAGGGTGAGGAGACCCAGTACTTC
j_gene: TRBJ2-1; abundance: .; d_gene: .; v_gene: TRBV5-4; CDR3aa: CASSGQGYYNEQFF; CDR3nt: TGTGCCAGCAGCGGCCAGGGGTACTACAATGAGCAGTTCTTC
j_gene: TRBJ2-7; abundance: few; d_gene: TRBD1; v_gene: TRBV5-1; CDR3aa: CASSFDRGREQYF; CDR3nt: TGCGCCAGCAGCTTTGACAGGGGGCGCGAGCAGTACTTC
j_gene: TRBJ2-1; abundance: few; d_gene: TRBD1; v_gene: TRBV7-2; CDR3aa: CASSLLGQAFVNEQFF; CDR3nt: TGTGCCAGCAGCTTATTGGGACAGGCTTTTGTAAATGAGCAGTTCTTC
j_gene: TRBJ1-2; abundance: .; d_gene: .; v_gene: TRBV2; CDR3aa: CASSPGVYGYTF; CDR3nt: TGTGCCAGCAGTCCCGGGGTGTATGGCTACACCTTC
j_gene: TRBJ2-2; abundance: few; d_gene: TRBD2; v_gene: TRBV7-9; CDR3aa: CAGRASTGELFF; CDR3nt: TGTGCCGGGAGGGCCTCAACCGGGGAGCTGTTTTTT
j_gene: TRBJ2-5; abundance: .; d_gene: .; v_gene: TRBV2; CDR3aa: CASSYRDHQYF; CDR3nt: TGTGCCAGCAGCTACCGGGACCACCAGTACTTC
j_gene: TRBJ2-1; abundance: .; d_gene: .; v_gene: TRBV2; CDR3aa: CASSRDGSYNEQFF; CDR3nt: TGTGCCAGCTCCCGGGACGGATCCTACAATGAGCAGTTCTTC